What follows are 27 T cell receptor beta chains derived from one specimen sequenced in a study of control samples from healthy donors and cancer patients. Sequencing was performed with immunoSEQ multiplex PCR; in TCRdb, only in-frame clones are kept and a portion is missing. The sample has fewer than 120,000 clones; approximately 90% are singletons. Sequencing was performed on PBMCs. These receptors originate from a woman between 55 and 75 years old with lung cancer.

This clone was recorded once. V is TRBV5-1 and J is TRBJ2-3; D gene uncertain. With 2 bases removed from V and 0 bases from J, the gap between germline ends came to 7 bases. Looked up from germline, CDR1 is SGHRS and CDR2 is YFSETQ. The CDR3 length is 14 residues. CDR3 coding DNA: TGCGCCAGCAGCTTAGGACGAAGCACAGATACGCAGTATTTT. This codes for CASSLGRSTDTQYF.

The V and J genes are TRBV7-3 and TRBJ2-1, with TRBD2 matching over 13 bases. Germline CDR1 SGHTA, CDR2 FQGTGA. V gave up 5 bases and J gave up 7 bases; unmatched junction bases: 8. The CDR3 loop spans 16 amino acids. The CDR3 sequence: CASSLTSGGVRNEQFF. The CDR3 nucleotides read TGTGCCAGCAGCCTTACTAGCGGGGGGGTTCGGAATGAGCAGTTCTTC.

The table lists this clone with a count of one. As DNA, the CDR3 is TGTGCCAGCAGCTTAGGAGTACCTGGAAACACCATATATTTT. Protein product: CASSLGVPGNTIYF. The V and J genes are TRBV11-2 and TRBJ1-3; D is unresolved. Germline V gives CDR1 SGHAT, CDR2 FQNNGV. V lost 1 base to trimming and J lost 2 bases, with 6 bases between them. This CDR3 contains 14 residues.

This chain connects TRBV18 to TRBJ1-6; TRBD1 matches at 7 bases. The germline V gene has CDR1 KGHSH and CDR2 LQKENI. The CDR3 contains 17 residues. V trimming: 3 bases; J trimming: 0 bases; junction bases outside the gene matches: 5. The CDR3 region is CASSPGTVNSYNSPLHF. CDR3 DNA: TGTGCCAGCTCACCCGGGACAGTCAACTCCTATAATTCACCCCTCCACTTT.

J is TRBJ2-5 and V is TRBV7-2; 9 bases agree with TRBD1. The CDR3 loop spans 14 amino acids. CDR1 is SGHTA and CDR2 is FQGNSA in the germline V gene. V shed 4 bases and J 5 bases; nucleotides not matched to a gene: 5. Here the CDR3 reads CASSSTGGGETQYF. The CDR3 DNA sequence: TGTGCCAGCAGCTCTACAGGGGGCGGTGAGACCCAGTACTTC.

V and J are TRBV27 and TRBJ2-7; D not certain. CDR1 and CDR2 (germline): MNHEY, SMNVEV (reference sequence). V was clipped by 6 bases and J by 0 bases, with 15 bases between them. The CDR3 has 15 amino acids. CDR3 sequence: CASSRSSRSSYEQYF. The CDR3 coding sequence is TGTGCCAGCAGCCGATCTAGTCGAAGCTCCTACGAGCAGTACTTC.

The chain is built from TRBV5-1 and TRBJ1-2; no firm D call. V lost 0 bases to trimming and J lost 6 bases, with 15 bases between them. The CDR3 is made up of 15 amino acids. Germline CDR1 and CDR2: SGHRS and YFSETQ. The chain's CDR3 is CASSLDTALANGYTF. As DNA, the CDR3 is TGCGCCAGCAGCTTGGACACTGCATTGGCGAATGGCTACACCTTC.

V gene TRBV5-8 combines with J gene TRBJ2-7; TRBD1 matches 8 bases. V was clipped by 4 bases and J by 6 bases; unmatched bases: 9. CDR3 length: 14 residues. CDR1 and CDR2 from the germline V gene are SGHTS and YDEGEE. CDR3: CASSRRTGGSEQYF. The CDR3 DNA is TGTGCCAGCAGCCGTCGTACAGGGGGGTCCGAGCAGTACTTC.

The CDR3 region has the DNA TGTGCCAGCACAACAGGGAGCGGAGGCGGCTACACCTTC. This gives the protein CASTTGSGGGYTF. The chain couples TRBV2 to TRBJ1-2; D might be TRBD1 (6 bases). The CDR3 is made up of 13 amino acids. Deletions cut 7 bases from V and 8 bases from J, with 17 bases between. Per the germline V gene, CDR1 is SNHLY and CDR2 is FYNNEI.

The gene calls are TRBV18 and TRBJ1-2; 9 bases are shared with TRBD1. Trimming removed 5 bases from V and 1 base from J; junction bases left unmatched: 5. Germline loops: CDR1 KGHSH, CDR2 LQKENI. CDR3 length: 15 amino acids. The CDR3 region has the DNA TGTGCCAGCTCAGGCGGGACAGGGATTAACTATGGCTACACCTTC. It is translated as CASSGGTGINYGYTF.

The chain recombines TRBV18 with TRBJ1-3; D not certain. Trimming removed 3 bases from V and 0 bases from J, with 9 bases in between. Germline V CDR1 and CDR2: KGHSH, LQKENI. The length of the CDR3 is 15 residues. CDR3 nucleotides: TGTGCCAGCTCACCTTACGGGGACTCTGGAAACACCATATATTTT. Protein: CASSPYGDSGNTIYF.

The chain is built from TRBV11-3 and TRBJ2-3; possibly TRBD1 for D (6 bases). V lost 1 base and J lost 1, with 12 bases in between. The CDR3 is 16 residues long. The V gene's germline CDR1 is SGHNT and CDR2 YENEEA. CDR3 sequence: CASSLAGGMGTDTQYF. As DNA, the CDR3 is TGTGCCAGCAGCTTAGCTGGGGGCATGGGCACAGATACGCAGTATTTT. Full variable domain (missing parts from reference TRBV11-3 and TRBJ2-3): EAGVVQSPRYKIIEKKQPVAFWCNPISGHNTLYWYLQNLGQGPELLIRYENEEAVDDSQLPKDRFSAERLKGVDSTLKIQPAELGDSAVYLCASSLAGGMGTDTQYFGPGTRLTVL.

The rearrangement uses TRBV5-6 and TRBJ2-3; D remains unclear. In germline, CDR1 is SGHDT, CDR2 YYEEEE. V was shortened by 5 bases and J by 0 bases, with 7 bases between the two germline ends. The CDR3 spans 13 residues. The CDR3 region is CASRAGSTDTQYF. The CDR3 nucleotides read TGTGCCAGCAGAGCTGGGAGCACAGATACGCAGTATTTT.

Here the CDR3 reads CASSGRRSAYGYTF. CDR3 in DNA: TGTGCCAGCAGCGGCCGTAGGAGTGCCTATGGCTACACCTTC. The V and J genes are TRBV7-2 and TRBJ1-2; D uncertain. Germline V lookup: CDR1 SGHTA, CDR2 FQGNSA. The CDR3 length is 14 residues. V was clipped by 5 bases and J by 4 bases, with 14 bases between them.

The chain uses TRBV19 and TRBJ1-2, with 8 bases that match TRBD1. This CDR3 contains 15 residues. Per germline, CDR1 LNHDA and CDR2 SQIVND (reference sequence). With V trimmed by 8 bases and J by 1 base, 9 bases remained unmatched. The CDR3 bases are TGTGCCAGTCAGGGGGCAGTTGTTGGTAACTATGGCTACACCTTC. It is translated as CASQGAVVGNYGYTF.

This chain uses TRBV9 with TRBJ1-1; D is ambiguous. This CDR3 is built from 14 residues. CDR1 and CDR2 (germline): SGDLS, YYNGEE. V was trimmed by 3 bases and J by 0 bases, leaving 9 bases between them. The CDR3 DNA reads as TGTGCCAGCAGCGCCATGGCGGTGAACACTGAAGCTTTCTTT. Its protein is CASSAMAVNTEAFF.

The J gene is TRBJ2-1, the V gene TRBV7-2, with 15 positions matching TRBD2. V dropped 4 bases and J dropped 2; count of bases not matched to a gene: 6. Germline V gives CDR1 SGHTA, CDR2 FQGNSA. CDR3 length: 18 amino acids. CDR3: CASSSRTSGRDPYNEQFF. The CDR3 DNA reads as TGTGCCAGCAGCTCAAGGACTAGCGGGAGGGACCCCTACAATGAGCAGTTCTTC. Looking up the rest from reference TRBV7-2 and TRBJ2-1 gives the full variable domain: GAGVSQSPSNKVTEKGKDVELRCDPISGHTALYWYRQSLGQGLEFLIYFQGNSAPDKSGLPSDRFSAERTGGSVSTLTIQRTQQEDSAVYLCASSSRTSGRDPYNEQFFGPGTRLTVL.

The V gene is TRBV19, the J gene TRBJ2-5, with D possibly being TRBD1 (6 bases). The germline V gene has CDR1 LNHDA and CDR2 SQIVND (reference sequence). With 5 bases removed from V and 7 bases from J, the gap between germline ends came to 20 bases. The CDR3 sequence is 15 residues long. Here the CDR3 reads CASSQRVGAHGTQYF. The CDR3 DNA reads TGTGCCAGTAGTCAAAGAGTGGGGGCGCACGGGACCCAGTACTTC.

V is TRBV6-6 and J is TRBJ2-5; TRBD1 might be the D (6 bases). CDR1 and CDR2 from the germline V gene are MNHNY and SVGAGI (reference sequence). The CDR3 extends over 15 amino acids. Trimming left V 6 bases short and J 5 bases short, with 19 bases between. CDR3 region: CASRSRGPSGETQYF. Here the CDR3 DNA reads TGTGCCAGCAGGTCCAGGGGCCCGTCGGGCGAGACCCAGTACTTC.

CDR3 protein: CASSPPERNQPQHF. CDR3 coding DNA: TGTGCCAGCAGTCCCCCCGAGCGCAATCAGCCCCAGCATTTT. This rearrangement joins TRBV28 to TRBJ1-5; D is unclear. The CDR3 runs to 14 residues. The V gene lost 5 bases and the J gene lost 2 bases, with 10 bases spanning the gap. In germline, CDR1 is MDHEN, CDR2 SYDVKM.

This clone was seen once. This chain uses TRBV9 with TRBJ2-2, with D tentatively TRBD2 (5 bases). From germline, CDR1 is SGDLS and CDR2 YYNGEE. V was trimmed by 3 bases and J by 2 bases, leaving 11 bases between them. The CDR3 length is 15 residues. This CDR3 is CASSDPSGNTGELFF. CDR3 nucleotide sequence: TGTGCCAGCAGCGACCCCTCGGGAAACACCGGGGAGCTGTTTTTT.

This chain joins TRBV30 and TRBJ2-7; D perhaps matches TRBD2 (6 bases). The CDR3 contains 13 residues. Trimming stripped 3 bases from V and 2 bases from J, with 11 bases between. Germline lookup yields CDR1 GTSNPN and CDR2 SVGIG (reference sequence). The CDR3 bases are TGTGCCTGGAGGGTTACGGGAGCCTACGAGCAGTACTTC. It specifies CAWRVTGAYEQYF.

Turning to this clone: The sample contains more than one DNA sequence encoding this CDR3. For the CDR3, the DNA is TGTGCCAGCAGCGTTGGGACAGTTCAAGAGACCCAGTACTTC. Its translation is CASSVGTVQETQYF. The rearrangement links TRBV9 to TRBJ2-5; 7 bases match TRBD1. The V gene end was trimmed by 2 bases and the J gene end by 2 bases; junction bases not matched to a gene: 3. From germline, CDR1 is SGDLS and CDR2 YYNGEE. This CDR3 spans 14 amino acids.

The rearrangement uses TRBV9 and TRBJ2-1; TRBD1 matches 7 bases. Per germline, CDR1 SGDLS and CDR2 YYNGEE. The J segment lost 8 bases and the V segment lost 0 bases, leaving 11 bases of the junction unmatched. The CDR3 contains 16 residues. CDR3 protein: CASSVAPQGVFDEQFF. The CDR3 DNA sequence: TGTGCCAGCAGCGTAGCCCCCCAGGGGGTATTCGATGAGCAGTTCTTC. The entire variable domain, with the rest obtained from reference TRBV9 and TRBJ2-1, is as follows: DSGVTQTPKHLITATGQRVTLRCSPRSGDLSVYWYQQSLDQGLQFLIQYYNGEERAKGNILERFSAQQFPDLHSELNLSSLELGDSALYFCASSVAPQGVFDEQFFGPGTRLTVL.

V usage is TRBV6-2 or TRBV6-3 and J usage is TRBJ1-4, with TRBD1 matching 7 bases. CDR3 length equals 15 residues. Germline-derived CDR1 and CDR2 are MNHEY and SVGEGT. Trimming took 5 bases from V and 0 from J; bases not matched to a gene: 3. CDR3 sequence (DNA): TGTGCCAGCAGTCTGACAGGGTCAACTAATGAAAAACTGTTTTTT. It translates to CASSLTGSTNEKLFF.

The chain recombines TRBV29-1 with TRBJ2-1; the D call may be TRBD1 or TRBD2 (5 bases each). CDR1 is SQVTM and CDR2 is ANQGSEA in the germline V gene. Trimming stripped 3 bases from V and 2 bases from J, with 8 bases between. The CDR3 is 13 amino acids. The CDR3 region has the DNA TGCAGCGTTGAGGGGGTTACCTACAATGAGCAGTTCTTC. Its translation: CSVEGVTYNEQFF.

This clone has only one observation. V gene TRBV11-3 combines with J gene TRBJ1-2; maybe TRBD1 (5 bases). In germline, CDR1 is SGHNT, CDR2 YENEEA. V gave up 2 bases and J gave up 6 bases, with 22 bases separating them. The CDR3 is 17 residues long. The CDR3 is CASSLSVVGRRVNGYTF. The DNA of the CDR3 is TGTGCCAGCAGCTTATCTGTCGTTGGTCGCAGGGTTAATGGCTACACCTTC.